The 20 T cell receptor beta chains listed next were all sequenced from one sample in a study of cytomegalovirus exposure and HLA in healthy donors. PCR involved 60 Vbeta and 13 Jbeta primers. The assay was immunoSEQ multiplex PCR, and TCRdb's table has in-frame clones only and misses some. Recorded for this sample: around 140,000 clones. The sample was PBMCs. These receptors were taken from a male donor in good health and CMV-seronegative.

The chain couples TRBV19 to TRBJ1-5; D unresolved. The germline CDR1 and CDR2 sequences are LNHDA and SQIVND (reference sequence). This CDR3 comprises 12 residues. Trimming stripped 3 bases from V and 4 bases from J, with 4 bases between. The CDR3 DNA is TGTGCCAGTAGTATCAGTAATCAGCCCCAGCATTTT. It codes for CASSISNQPQHF.

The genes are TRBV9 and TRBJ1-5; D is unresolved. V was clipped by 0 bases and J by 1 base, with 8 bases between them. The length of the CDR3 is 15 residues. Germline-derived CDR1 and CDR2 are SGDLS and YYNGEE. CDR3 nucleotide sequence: TGTGCCAGCAGCGTAGGTTCGGGAAGCAATCAGCCCCAGCATTTT. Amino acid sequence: CASSVGSGSNQPQHF.

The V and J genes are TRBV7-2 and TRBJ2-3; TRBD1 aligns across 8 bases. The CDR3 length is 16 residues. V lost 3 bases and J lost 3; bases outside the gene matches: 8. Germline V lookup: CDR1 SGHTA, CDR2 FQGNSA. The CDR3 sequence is CASSFQGAWGTDTQYF. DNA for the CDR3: TGTGCCAGCAGCTTTCAGGGGGCTTGGGGAACAGATACGCAGTATTTT.

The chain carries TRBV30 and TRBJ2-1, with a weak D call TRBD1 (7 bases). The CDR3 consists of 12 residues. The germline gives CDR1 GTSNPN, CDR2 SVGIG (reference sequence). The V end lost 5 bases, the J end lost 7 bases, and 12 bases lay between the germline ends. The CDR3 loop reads CAWGSGGNEQFF. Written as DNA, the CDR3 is TGTGCCTGGGGATCAGGGGGGAATGAGCAGTTCTTC. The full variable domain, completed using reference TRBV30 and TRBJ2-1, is SQTIHQWPATLVQPVGSPLSLECTVEGTSNPNLYWYRQAAGRGLQLLFYSVGIGQISSEVPQNLSASRPQDRQFILSSKKLLLSDSGFYLCAWGSGGNEQFFGPGTRLTVL.

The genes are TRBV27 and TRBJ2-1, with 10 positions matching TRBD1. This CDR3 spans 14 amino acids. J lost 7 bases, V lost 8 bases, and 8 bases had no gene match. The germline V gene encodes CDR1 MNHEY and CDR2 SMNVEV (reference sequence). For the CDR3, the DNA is TGTGCCAGCGGGAAAGGACAGGGGGATAATGAGCAGTTCTTC. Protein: CASGKGQGDNEQFF.

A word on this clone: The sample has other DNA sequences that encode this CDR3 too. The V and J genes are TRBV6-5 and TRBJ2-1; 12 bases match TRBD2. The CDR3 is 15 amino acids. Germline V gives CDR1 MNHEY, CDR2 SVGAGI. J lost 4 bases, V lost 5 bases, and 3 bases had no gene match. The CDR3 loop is CASSPTSGSYNEQFF. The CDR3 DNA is TGTGCCAGCAGTCCGACTAGCGGGAGTTACAATGAGCAGTTCTTC.

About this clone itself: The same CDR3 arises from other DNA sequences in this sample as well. This CDR3 reads CAWRRETQYF. The CDR3 region has the DNA TGTGCCTGGAGGCGGGAGACCCAGTACTTC. V usage is TRBV30 and J usage is TRBJ2-5; no clear D gene. The CDR3 spans 10 residues. Germline assignment: CDR1 GTSNPN and CDR2 SVGIG (reference sequence). Deletions cut 3 bases from V and 5 bases from J, with 4 bases between.

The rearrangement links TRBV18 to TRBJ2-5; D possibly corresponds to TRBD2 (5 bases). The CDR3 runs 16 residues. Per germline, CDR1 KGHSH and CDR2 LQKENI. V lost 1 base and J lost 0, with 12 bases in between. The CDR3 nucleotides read TGTGCCAGCTCACCACTAGAATCCGGGGACCAAGAGACCCAGTACTTC. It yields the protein CASSPLESGDQETQYF.

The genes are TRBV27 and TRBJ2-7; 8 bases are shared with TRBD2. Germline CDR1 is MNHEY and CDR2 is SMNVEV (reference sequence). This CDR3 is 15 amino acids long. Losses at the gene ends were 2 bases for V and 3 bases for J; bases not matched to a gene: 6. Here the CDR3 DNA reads TGTGCCAGCAGTTTAACCGGGGGACTAGACTACGAGCAGTACTTC. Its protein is CASSLTGGLDYEQYF.

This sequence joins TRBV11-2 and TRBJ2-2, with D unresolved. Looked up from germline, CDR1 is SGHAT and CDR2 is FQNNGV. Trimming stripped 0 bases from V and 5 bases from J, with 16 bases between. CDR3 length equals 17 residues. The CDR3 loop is CASSLDQRRRGTGELFF. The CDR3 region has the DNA TGTGCCAGCAGCTTAGATCAGCGAAGGAGAGGTACCGGGGAGCTGTTTTTT.

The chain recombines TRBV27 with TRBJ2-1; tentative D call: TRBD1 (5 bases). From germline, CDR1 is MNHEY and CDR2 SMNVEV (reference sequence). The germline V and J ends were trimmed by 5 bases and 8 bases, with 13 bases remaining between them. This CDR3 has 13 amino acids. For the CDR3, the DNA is TGTGCCAGCAGTCTCGGACAACGTGATGAGCAGTTCTTC. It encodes CASSLGQRDEQFF.

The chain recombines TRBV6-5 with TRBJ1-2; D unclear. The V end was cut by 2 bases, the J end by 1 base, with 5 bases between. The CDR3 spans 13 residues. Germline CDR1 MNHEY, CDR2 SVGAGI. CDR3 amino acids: CASSYASNYGYTF. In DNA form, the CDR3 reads TGTGCCAGCAGTTACGCCAGTAACTATGGCTACACCTTC.

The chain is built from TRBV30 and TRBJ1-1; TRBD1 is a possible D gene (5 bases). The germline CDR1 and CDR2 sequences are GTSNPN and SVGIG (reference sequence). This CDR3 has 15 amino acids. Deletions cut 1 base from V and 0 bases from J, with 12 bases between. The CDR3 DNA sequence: TGTGCCTGGAGTGCGGGCAAAGGGGTGAACACTGAAGCTTTCTTT. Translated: CAWSAGKGVNTEAFF.

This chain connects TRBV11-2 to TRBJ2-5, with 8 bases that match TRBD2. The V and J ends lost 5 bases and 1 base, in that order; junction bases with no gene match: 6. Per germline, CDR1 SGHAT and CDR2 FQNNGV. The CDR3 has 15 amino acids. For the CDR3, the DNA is TGTGCCAGCAGCCCTGGCGCGGGAGGCCAAGAGACCCAGTACTTC. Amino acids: CASSPGAGGQETQYF.

CDR3 DNA sequence: TGTGCCAGCTCACCCCGAAGAGACAGCACTGAAGCTTTCTTT. Translation gives CASSPRRDSTEAFF. The chain joins TRBV18 to TRBJ1-1; perhaps TRBD1 as D (5 bases). The CDR3 totals 14 residues. CDR1 and CDR2 from the germline V gene are KGHSH and LQKENI. V was pared by 3 bases and J by 4 bases, with 12 bases between. Filled out from reference TRBV18 and TRBJ1-1, the complete variable domain reads NAGVMQNPRHLVRRRGQEARLRCSPMKGHSHVYWYRQLPEEGLKFMVYLQKENIIDESGMPKERFSAEFPKEGPSILRIQQVVRGDSAAYFCASSPRRDSTEAFFGQGTRLTVV.

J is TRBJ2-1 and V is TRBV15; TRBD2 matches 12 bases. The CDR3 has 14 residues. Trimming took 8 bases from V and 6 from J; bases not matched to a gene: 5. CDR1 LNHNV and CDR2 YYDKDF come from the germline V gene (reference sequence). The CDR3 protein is CATRRTSGINEQFF. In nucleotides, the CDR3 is TGTGCCACCCGAAGGACTAGCGGGATCAATGAGCAGTTCTTC.

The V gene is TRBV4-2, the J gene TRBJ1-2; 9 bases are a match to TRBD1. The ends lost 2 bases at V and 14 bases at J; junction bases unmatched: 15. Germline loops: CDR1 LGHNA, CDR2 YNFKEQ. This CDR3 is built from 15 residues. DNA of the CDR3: TGTGCCAGCAGCCAATCCGGGACAGGGTCCAGAAGATGGACCTTC. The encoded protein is CASSQSGTGSRRWTF.

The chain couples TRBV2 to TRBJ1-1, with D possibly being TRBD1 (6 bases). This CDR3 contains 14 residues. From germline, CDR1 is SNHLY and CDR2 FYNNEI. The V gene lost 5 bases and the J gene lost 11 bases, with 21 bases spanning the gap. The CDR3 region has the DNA TGTGCCAGCAGTCCGGATGGGACATTAAGGGTGGCTTTCTTT. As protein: CASSPDGTLRVAFF.

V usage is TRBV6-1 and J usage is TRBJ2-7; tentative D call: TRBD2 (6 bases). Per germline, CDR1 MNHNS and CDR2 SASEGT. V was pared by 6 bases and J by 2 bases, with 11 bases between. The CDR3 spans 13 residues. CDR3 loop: CASSVAVPYEQYF. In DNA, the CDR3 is TGTGCCAGCAGCGTAGCGGTTCCCTACGAGCAGTACTTC.

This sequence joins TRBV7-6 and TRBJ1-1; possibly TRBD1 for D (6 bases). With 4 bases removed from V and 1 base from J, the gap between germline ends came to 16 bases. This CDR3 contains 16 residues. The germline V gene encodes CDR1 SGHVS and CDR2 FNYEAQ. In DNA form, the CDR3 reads TGTGCCAGCAGCTCCCCGAGGGGGTTATCGAACACTGAAGCTTTCTTT. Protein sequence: CASSSPRGLSNTEAFF.